Below are 29 T cell receptor beta chains sequenced from a single sample in a study of shared clonotypes between healthy human individuals. The naive CD8 fraction comprised CD45RO-negative cells positively selected for CCR7 and excluded terminally differentiated effector memory CD45RA+ cells. The assay was immunoSEQ multiplex PCR, and TCRdb's table has in-frame clones only and misses some. This table holds some 2.1 million clones, just under 95% found once. The sample consisted of naive CD8+ T cells from PBMCs. Receptors originate from a young man in good health. Some clones in this sample may be carry-over from other donors' samples.

Note on this clone: This sample also contains other DNA sequences that code for the same CDR3. J is TRBJ1-5 and V is TRBV30; tentatively, D is TRBD1 (5 bases). Per germline, CDR1 GTSNPN and CDR2 SVGIG (reference sequence). This CDR3 is built from 14 residues. V lost 5 bases to trimming and J lost 2 bases, with 13 bases between them. CDR3 sequence (DNA): TGTGCCTGGTCCGCAGGGCGAGGCAATCAGCCCCAGCATTTT. Its translation is CAWSAGRGNQPQHF.

The rearrangement joins TRBV4-1 to TRBJ2-1; TRBD2 matches 10 bases. Germline V gene lookup returns CDR1 MGHRA and CDR2 YSYEKL. The V gene end was trimmed by 1 base and the J gene end by 3 bases; junction bases not matched to a gene: 3. The CDR3 extends over 16 amino acids. The CDR3 sequence is CASSQVLAGLYNEQFF. DNA for the CDR3: TGCGCCAGCAGCCAAGTACTAGCGGGACTCTACAATGAGCAGTTCTTC.

The rearrangement joins TRBV27 to TRBJ1-5; 7 positions agree with TRBD1. Trimming took 6 bases from V and 4 from J; bases not matched to a gene: 9. Germline values: CDR1 MNHEY, CDR2 SMNVEV (reference sequence). The CDR3 totals 15 residues. CDR3 region: CASSPSYRGNQPQHF. The CDR3 DNA is TGTGCCAGCAGCCCTTCCTACAGGGGAAATCAGCCCCAGCATTTT.

Regarding this clone: Other DNA sequences from this sample encode an identical CDR3 as well. The J gene is TRBJ2-1, the V gene TRBV4-1; D is undetermined. The CDR3 covers 16 residues. Germline CDR1 and CDR2: MGHRA and YSYEKL. Trimming cost V 6 bases and J 2 bases, with 17 bases left between them. This chain's CDR3 is CASSKDPLRPYNEQFF. In DNA form, the CDR3 reads TGCGCCAGCAGTAAGGATCCCCTAAGGCCCTACAATGAGCAGTTCTTC.

This clone was observed a single time. V usage is TRBV10-2 and J usage is TRBJ2-1; 8 bases fit TRBD2. Germline CDR1 reads WSHSY; CDR2 reads SAAADI. The CDR3 consists of 14 residues. V gave up 0 bases and J gave up 5 bases; unmatched junction bases: 0. This CDR3 is CASSESREDNEQFF. In DNA form, the CDR3 reads TGCGCCAGCAGTGAGTCGCGGGAGGACAATGAGCAGTTCTTC.

This clone was seen a single time. Other DNA sequences in the sample encode the same CDR3. The chain employs TRBV6-6 and TRBJ2-7, with 10 bases fitting TRBD1. Germline CDR1 MNHNY, CDR2 SVGAGI (reference sequence). The length of the CDR3 is 14 residues. The J segment lost 0 bases and the V segment lost 6 bases, leaving 2 bases of the junction unmatched. The CDR3 region is CASSWTGGSYEQYF. CDR3 nucleotide sequence: TGTGCCAGCAGCTGGACAGGGGGCTCCTACGAGCAGTACTTC.

This clone was counted once. This chain links TRBV4-1 with TRBJ1-3; no clear D gene. Germline V gene sequence: CDR1 MGHRA, CDR2 YSYEKL. V lost 1 base and J lost 5, with 15 bases in between. The CDR3 has 16 amino acids. The CDR3 DNA follows: TGCGCCAGCAGCCAAGTGCTTTGGCCCTCCAGAAACACCATATATTTT. As protein: CASSQVLWPSRNTIYF.

The rearrangement uses TRBV27 and TRBJ2-7; D may match TRBD1 or TRBD2 (6 bases each). Trimming shortened V by 2 bases and J by 7 bases, and 21 bases separated the two germline ends. Germline assignment: CDR1 MNHEY and CDR2 SMNVEV (reference sequence). The CDR3 covers 16 residues. The CDR3 is CASSLLPEHREEEQYF. The CDR3 bases are TGTGCCAGCAGTTTACTCCCGGAGCACAGGGAGGAAGAGCAGTACTTC.

The rearrangement uses TRBV4-1 and TRBJ2-7; 7 bases fit TRBD1. CDR1 is MGHRA, CDR2 YSYEKL, per germline. Unmatched junction bases numbered 8, after V lost 3 bases and J lost 3 bases. CDR3 size: 15 residues. As DNA, the CDR3 is TGCGCCAGCAGCCAGGCCTTCCGGGACAGCTACGAGCAGTACTTC. Encoded protein: CASSQAFRDSYEQYF.

The V and J genes are TRBV7-8 and TRBJ2-7; TRBD1 aligns across 8 bases. The CDR3 consists of 15 residues. Germline V lookup: CDR1 SGHVS, CDR2 FQNEAQ. The trim removed 2 bases at V and 2 bases at J, leaving 5 bases unmatched. CDR3 nucleotide sequence: TGTGCCAGCAGCTTATACAGGGGGGACCCCTACGAGCAGTACTTC. Encoded protein: CASSLYRGDPYEQYF.

The chain uses TRBV9 and TRBJ2-3; tentatively, D is TRBD2 (7 bases). Germline CDR1 and CDR2: SGDLS and YYNGEE. V was clipped by 4 bases and J by 3 bases, with 18 bases between them. The CDR3 spans 16 residues. CDR3 DNA sequence: TGTGCCAGCAGCCCCGGGGGGCCAACACCTACAGATACGCAGTATTTT. Translating it yields CASSPGGPTPTDTQYF.

The chain uses TRBV7-9 and TRBJ2-3; 13 bases agree with TRBD2. Per the germline V gene, CDR1 is SEHNR and CDR2 is FQNEAQ (reference sequence). The CDR3 contains 16 residues. Trimming at V came to 4 bases and at J to 11 bases, leaving 12 bases not matched to a gene. CDR3 loop: CASSSGLAGVLRGQYF. As DNA, the CDR3 is TGTGCCAGCAGCTCCGGACTAGCGGGAGTCTTAAGAGGGCAGTATTTT. The whole variable domain, remainder taken from reference TRBV7-9 and TRBJ2-3, is DTGVSQNPRHKITKRGQNVTFRCDPISEHNRLYWYRQTLGQGPEFLTYFQNEAQLEKSRLLSDRFSAERPKGSFSTLEIQRTEQGDSAMYLCASSSGLAGVLRGQYFGPGTRLTVL.

The chain recombines TRBV29-1 with TRBJ2-1; 7 nucleotides align to TRBD2. V shed 5 bases and J 3 bases; nucleotides not matched to a gene: 10. The CDR3 runs to 15 residues. Germline CDR1 SQVTM, CDR2 ANQGSEA. CDR3 residues: CSVQVASGYYNEQFF. The CDR3 DNA follows: TGCAGCGTTCAAGTTGCTAGCGGATACTACAATGAGCAGTTCTTC.

The genes are TRBV7-9 and TRBJ2-2, with 9 bases identical to TRBD1. The V segment lost 5 bases and the J segment 5 bases; nucleotides outside the gene matches: 9. Looked up from germline, CDR1 is SEHNR and CDR2 is FQNEAQ (reference sequence). This CDR3 has 16 amino acids. The CDR3 is CASSALNRGPTGELFF. The CDR3 nucleotides read TGTGCCAGCAGCGCTCTGAACAGGGGGCCGACCGGGGAGCTGTTTTTT.

This chain links TRBV18 with TRBJ2-7; D possibly matches TRBD1 or TRBD2 (5 bases each). V lost 1 base to trimming and J lost 5 bases, with 18 bases between them. The germline V gene has CDR1 KGHSH and CDR2 LQKENI. The CDR3 runs to 16 residues. CDR3 residues: CASSPRGSEGSHEQYF. For the CDR3, the DNA is TGTGCCAGCTCACCACGGGGTAGCGAGGGGTCCCACGAGCAGTACTTC.

In this sample, this clone turned up a few times. Other DNA sequences in the same sample also yield this CDR3. This chain uses TRBV4-3 with TRBJ2-1; 8 bases agree with TRBD2. The ends lost 1 base at V and 1 base at J; junction bases unmatched: 3. The CDR3 is made up of 16 amino acids. Germline CDR1 is LGHNA and CDR2 is YSLEER. The CDR3 protein is CASSQVSGSSYNEQFF. The CDR3 bases are TGCGCCAGCAGCCAAGTCAGCGGGAGTTCCTACAATGAGCAGTTCTTC.

The chain uses TRBV4-3 and TRBJ2-2, with no clear D. The germline CDR1 and CDR2 sequences are LGHNA and YSLEER. The ends were cut back, 8 bases at V and 7 bases at J, with 11 bases in the middle. This CDR3 has 12 residues. Here the CDR3 DNA reads TGCGCCAGCCAAAAGCCGGACGGGGAGCTGTTTTTT. Protein: CASQKPDGELFF.

This chain connects TRBV5-1 to TRBJ1-1; D perhaps matches TRBD1 (6 bases). Trimming took off 0 bases at V and 4 bases at J, with 10 bases between the two ends. There are 14 residues in the CDR3. Germline loops: CDR1 SGHRS, CDR2 YFSETQ. This chain's CDR3 is CASSLGGLPTEAFF. In DNA form, the CDR3 reads TGCGCCAGCAGCTTGGGGGGGCTACCCACTGAAGCTTTCTTT.

V and J are TRBV5-1 and TRBJ2-5; 8 bases line up with TRBD1. Germline V lookup: CDR1 SGHRS, CDR2 YFSETQ. With V trimmed by 1 base and J by 1 base, 12 bases remained unmatched. This CDR3 spans 18 amino acids. CDR3 DNA sequence: TGCGCCAGCAGCTTGTTCTCAATGGGACAGGCAATCCAAGAGACCCAGTACTTC. Its translation is CASSLFSMGQAIQETQYF.

The gene calls are TRBV27 and TRBJ2-3, with TRBD1 matching over 7 bases. The CDR3 consists of 16 residues. Germline V gene sequence: CDR1 MNHEY, CDR2 SMNVEV (reference sequence). V shed 8 bases, J shed 3 bases, and the junction held 14 bases outside the gene matches. The CDR3 DNA sequence: TGTGCCAGCGCCGAAAACAGGGGATATCTAACAGATACGCAGTATTTT. The encoded protein is CASAENRGYLTDTQYF.

For the CDR3, the DNA is TGCGCCAGCAGCCAAACCGGGACACTAGCCTACGTGGGCAATCAGCCCCAGCATTTT. Residues: CASSQTGTLAYVGNQPQHF. The chain carries TRBV4-1 and TRBJ1-5, with D maybe TRBD1 (6 bases). V was trimmed by 2 bases and J by 2 bases, leaving 22 bases between them. The CDR3 totals 19 residues. The V gene's germline CDR1 is MGHRA and CDR2 YSYEKL.

This rearrangement joins TRBV4-1 to TRBJ2-1; D is possibly TRBD1 (5 bases). V dropped 3 bases and J dropped 1 base, with 13 bases sitting between them. The germline gives CDR1 MGHRA, CDR2 YSYEKL. The CDR3 totals 16 residues. As DNA, the CDR3 is TGCGCCAGCAGCCACAGCTGGACAAGGTCCTACAATGAGCAGTTCTTC. Protein sequence: CASSHSWTRSYNEQFF.

The chain carries TRBV7-9 and TRBJ1-1; no reliable D call. The germline V and J ends were trimmed by 3 bases and 8 bases, with 10 bases remaining between them. Germline values: CDR1 SEHNR, CDR2 FQNEAQ (reference sequence). The CDR3 has 12 amino acids. CDR3: CASSFDQPEAFF. CDR3 sequence (DNA): TGTGCCAGCAGCTTCGATCAACCCGAAGCTTTCTTT.

This chain links TRBV2 with TRBJ2-3, with D hard to call. The V gene's germline CDR1 is SNHLY and CDR2 FYNNEI. The CDR3 covers 16 residues. Between the trimmed V and J ends, which lost 2 bases and 2 bases, there was a span of 14 bases. The DNA for the CDR3 is TGTGCCAGCAGTGAATGGGCATCTTGGACCACAGATACGCAGTATTTT. This encodes CASSEWASWTTDTQYF.

The chain carries TRBV28 and TRBJ1-5; D ambiguous. The ends were cut back, 6 bases at V and 2 bases at J, with 17 bases in the middle. Per germline, CDR1 MDHEN and CDR2 SYDVKM. CDR3 length: 16 residues. CDR3 DNA sequence: TGTGCCAGCAGCTCACCGCCGGGCGGTCGCAATCAGCCCCAGCATTTT. Translation gives CASSSPPGGRNQPQHF.

The chain is built from TRBV7-3 and TRBJ2-3, with TRBD1 identical over 9 bases. The V and J ends lost 5 bases and 1 base, in that order; junction bases with no gene match: 4. Germline CDR1 reads SGHTA; CDR2 reads FQGTGA. This CDR3 has 15 residues. The CDR3 DNA sequence: TGTGCCAGCAGCGGACAGGGGATCGGCACAGATACGCAGTATTTT. It encodes CASSGQGIGTDTQYF.

This sequence joins TRBV19 and TRBJ2-7; D unclear. Germline V gene lookup returns CDR1 LNHDA and CDR2 SQIVND (reference sequence). The CDR3 has 14 residues. Trimming took off 6 bases at V and 3 bases at J, with 15 bases between the two ends. In nucleotides, the CDR3 is TGTGCCAGTAGCCAGAGTCCACCCGTCTACGAGCAGTACTTC. Its protein product is CASSQSPPVYEQYF.

The chain carries TRBV13 and TRBJ2-7; TRBD2 might be the D (9 bases). The length of the CDR3 is 20 residues. Germline CDR1 and CDR2: PRHDT and FYEKMQ (reference sequence). Trimming took off 5 bases at V and 6 bases at J, with 35 bases between the two ends. CDR3 in amino acids: CASSPGQGKKAGGLSVEQYF. The CDR3 DNA follows: TGTGCCAGCAGCCCAGGACAGGGAAAGAAAGCGGGAGGCCTGTCGGTCGAGCAGTACTTC.

Note on this clone: This specimen includes other DNA sequences encoding the same CDR3. J is TRBJ2-7 and V is TRBV5-5; no reliable D call. Germline CDR1 reads SGHKS; CDR2 reads YYEKEE (reference sequence). This CDR3 is 14 amino acids long. Trimming took off 0 bases at V and 0 bases at J, with 7 bases between the two ends. The chain's CDR3 is CASSLDRNSYEQYF. CDR3 in DNA: TGTGCCAGCAGCTTGGACAGAAACTCCTACGAGCAGTACTTC.